This entry is about one T cell receptor (beta chain). Other nucleotide sequences in the sample specify the same CDR3. There are 12 residues in the CDR3. The V gene's germline CDR1 is SGHRS and CDR2 YFSETQ. V lost 0 bases and J 7 bases, leaving 5 bases between the germline ends. Clones were sequenced by immunoSEQ multiplex PCR, and TCRdb holds only the in-frame ones, with some missing. The sample carries roughly 2.2 million clones, 93% recorded once. The data belong to a study of shared clonotypes between healthy human individuals. The sequenced material came from naive CD4+ T cells from PBMCs. Subset noted: CD45RA+ positively selected. This clonotype was obtained from a man aged 18 to 30 in good health. Some clones in this sample may be carry-over from other donors' samples. The chain recombines TRBV5-1 with TRBJ1-3; D ambiguous. The CDR3 sequence: CASSLAGNTIYF. The DNA for the CDR3 is TGCGCCAGCAGCTTGGCCGGGAACACCATATATTTT.